The TCR beta chain described here comes from a study of cytomegalovirus exposure and HLA in healthy donors. On the study more broadly: From 170 million or so T cells, an earlier analysis saw 117 million unique TCR beta sequences. There were 75 million to 95 million unique TCRs (from HLA-typed donors) in an early data release. Of the donors genotyped, 398 in all, 65% to 90% fell in the Caucasian-associated ancestry cluster.

Findings and limits, study-wide: Prediction of most subjects' HLA-A and HLA-B alleles by TCR beta sequences was reportedly accurate.

With regard to this clone: The antigen remains unidentified.

Primers included in the PCR were 60 Vbeta and 13 Jbeta primers. The table came from immunoSEQ multiplex PCR; TCRdb's copy has only in-frame clones and leaves some out. The sample has 100,000 to 150,000 clones, roughly 78% seen once; the top ten hold approximately 11%. Looked up from germline, CDR1 is LNHDA and CDR2 is SQIVND (reference sequence). Trimming took 7 bases from V and 2 from J, leaving 9 bases between them. The CDR3 sequence is 13 residues long. The sequence was obtained from a man aged 30-40 years in good health and CMV-seropositive. The sequencing input was PBMCs. This rearrangement joins TRBV19 to TRBJ1-5; D is unclear. The chain's CDR3 is CASIGVGNQPQHF. For the CDR3, the DNA is TGTGCCAGTATCGGGGTCGGCAATCAGCCCCAGCATTTT.